This record covers a single TCR beta chain. The assay was immunoSEQ multiplex PCR, and TCRdb's table has in-frame clones only and misses some. This sample carries roughly 93,000 clones, 95% of them seen once, and the ten largest clones take more than 0.2%. The sample is drawn from a study of technical replicates of blood from a handful of donors. Germline V gene data show CDR1 as MRHNA and CDR2 as SNTAGT. Trimming removed 6 bases from V and 3 bases from J, with 20 bases in between. The CDR3 length is 16 residues. The clonotype was recovered from a human donor in good health. The V call is TRBV6-4, the J call TRBJ1-1, with D tentatively TRBD1 (6 bases). Source material: T cells isolated from PBMCs. CDR3 region: CASRNREDGGYTEAFF. CDR3 nucleotides: TGTGCCAGCAGGAACAGGGAAGATGGGGGATACACTGAAGCTTTCTTT.